This entry is about one T cell receptor (beta chain). Its antigen is unknown. No clone much larger than this one lies a single base away; base qualities are absent. The data belong to a study of T cells after yellow fever vaccination (dated by TCRdb to the late 2010s). About the study as a whole: The SMART-Seq v4 Ultra Low Input RNA kit was used to prepare libraries from fractions with low cell numbers. The cohort comprised two healthy male donors, one aged 18 to 30 and one aged 30 to 40 years. Bulk PBMC replicates and cell subsets were isolated from blood drawn at multiple timepoints before and after both primary and secondary immunization. Bulk TCR alpha and beta repertoires were sequenced longitudinally to track T-cell clones before and after primary and booster YFV17D yellow fever vaccination.

What the authors observed across the whole study: After the booster, most of the clones that had expanded following primary vaccination were detected again (around 97% of CD4 and around 87% of CD8), which suggests that memory was broadly maintained. The secondary T-cell response was found to be weaker but faster than the primary response, with a peak reached on day 5 rather than on day 15. Because the study included only two donors, the extent to which the findings can be generalized is limited. FACS-sorted repertoires could contain abundant contaminating clonotypes from the bulk population, so computational filtering was required. A small share of clonotypes occurred in both CD4 and CD8 compartments, likely arising from convergent recombination.

Looking up the germline V gene (reference sequence) yields CDR1 MNHNY and CDR2 SVGAGI. The CDR3 spans 12 residues, from the cysteine through the phenylalanine. Only the CDR3 portion is preserved as DNA: 36 bases, with reading frame beginning at the first base. V sheds 5 bases and J sheds 7 bases, leaving 11 bases between their ends. TCR cDNA was synthesized by 5'RACE template switching, which introduced a universal primer site and unique molecular identifiers. Priming for cDNA synthesis came from both the TCR alpha and TCR beta constant segments. Libraries were amplified in two PCR steps, with sample barcodes and sequencing adapters added in the second step. Sequencing of libraries was done on Illumina HiSeq 2500 (2x100 bp) or NovaSeq (2x150 bp). On the study's bioinformatics: MIGEC was used to demultiplex reads and collapse the reads into UMI consensus sequences, and MiXCR was used for V(D)J alignment. Using edgeR on replicate PBMC samples, clonotypes were called vaccine-responding if FDR was below 0.01 and the log2 fold change was above 5 up to day 15. CD4 or CD8 identity was assigned to each bulk clonotype according to whether the clonotype was present at higher abundance in the sequenced CD4 repertoire or the sequenced CD8 repertoire. In TCRdb, the public reads were trimmed at Q25 with fastp and aligned with MiXCR, with productive beta chains retained. Each entry merges the rows of one CDR3 protein and shows their most common DNA and genes. None of the V and J calls come from the authors' own analysis; TCRdb made them. The sample table lists a few hundred thousand distinct CDR3 sequences, roughly 8.6% of them with a count of one. The ten largest clones capture roughly 15% of the sample.

What this sample's treatment or condition label stands for: live attenuated yellow fever vaccine strain. At each blood-draw timepoint, two biological replicates of bulk PBMCs were obtained. PBMCs were isolated from peripheral blood using a standard Ficoll-Paque protocol. TriZol was used to extract RNA from bulk PBMCs, from CD4 and CD8 fractions, and from dextramer-positive and dextramer-negative fractions. The chain is assembled from TRBV6-6 and TRBJ2-5; too little of a D gene remains to name it. The receptor's source is a young man who received the YFV17D yellow fever vaccine. The sequences come from PBMCs, collected about 49 days after the first yellow fever vaccination. The encoded CDR3 is CASSVQPGTQYF. The nucleotide sequence is given as TGTGCCAGCAGTGTGCAGCCCGGGACCCAGTACTTC.